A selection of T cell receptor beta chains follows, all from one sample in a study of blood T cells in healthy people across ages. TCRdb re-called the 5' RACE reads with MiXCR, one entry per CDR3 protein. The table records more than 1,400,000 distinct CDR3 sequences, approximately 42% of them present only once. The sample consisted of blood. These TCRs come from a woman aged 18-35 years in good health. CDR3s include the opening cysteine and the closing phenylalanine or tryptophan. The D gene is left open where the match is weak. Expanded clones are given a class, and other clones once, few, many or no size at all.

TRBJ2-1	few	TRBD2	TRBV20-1	CSAYPYSGGDYEQFF	TGCAGTGCTTACCCCTATAGCGGGGGGGATTATGAGCAGTTCTTC
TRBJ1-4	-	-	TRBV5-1	CASSRGGETTFNEKLFF	TGCGCCAGCAGCAGGGGTGGGGAGACAACCTTTAATGAAAAACTGTTTTTT
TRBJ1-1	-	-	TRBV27	CASIGLWTEAFF	TGTGCCAGCATAGGGCTTTGGACTGAAGCTTTCTTT
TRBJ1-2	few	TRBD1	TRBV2	CASSESGQEYGYTF	TGTGCCAGCAGTGAATCAGGACAGGAGTATGGCTACACCTTC
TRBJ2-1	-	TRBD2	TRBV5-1	CASSSALAGYNEQFF	TGCGCCAGCAGCTCGGCCCTAGCGGGGTACAATGAGCAGTTCTTC
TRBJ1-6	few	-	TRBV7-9	CASSFVTANNSPLHF	TGTGCCAGCAGTTTCGTTACAGCAAATAATTCACCCCTCCACTTT
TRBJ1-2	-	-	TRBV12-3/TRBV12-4	CASSQMGGYTF	TGTGCCAGCAGTCAGATGGGGGGCTACACCTTC
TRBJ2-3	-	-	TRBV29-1	CSGHETDTQYF	TGCAGCGGTCATGAGACAGATACGCAGTATTTT
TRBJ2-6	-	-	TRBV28	CASSLSVGAGANVLTF	TGTGCCAGCAGTTTATCTGTTGGGGCTGGGGCCAACGTCCTGACTTTC
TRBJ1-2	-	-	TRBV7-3	CVSSLDHSGYGYTF	TGTGTCAGCAGCTTGGATCACTCGGGCTATGGCTACACCTTC
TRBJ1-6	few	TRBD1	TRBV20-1	CSARNPTGTNSPLHF	TGCAGTGCCCGTAACCCGACAGGGACTAATTCACCCCTCCACTTT
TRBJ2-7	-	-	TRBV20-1	CSGQYPPGEQYF	TGCAGTGGACAGTACCCTCCGGGGGAGCAGTACTTC
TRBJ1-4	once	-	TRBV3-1	CASSQGLREKLFF	TGTGCCAGCAGCCAAGGGTTACGGGAAAAACTGTTTTTT
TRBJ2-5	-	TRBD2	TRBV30	CAWSAWLAGGVPETQYF	TGTGCCTGGAGTGCGTGGCTAGCGGGAGGAGTTCCAGAGACCCAGTACTTC
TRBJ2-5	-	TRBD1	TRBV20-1	CSGKEGALSSQETQYF	TGCAGTGGAAAAGAGGGGGCTTTATCATCCCAAGAGACCCAGTACTTC
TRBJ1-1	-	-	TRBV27	CASSLSAANTEAFF	TGTGCCAGCAGTTTATCGGCCGCCAACACTGAAGCTTTCTTT
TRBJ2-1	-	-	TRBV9	CASSLAPGQNNEQFF	TGTGCCAGCAGCCTCGCCCCAGGGCAAAACAATGAGCAGTTCTTC
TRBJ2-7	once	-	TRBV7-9	CASSSDRPGTSYEQYF	TGTGCCAGCAGCTCCGACCGCCCGGGAACCAGCTACGAGCAGTACTTC
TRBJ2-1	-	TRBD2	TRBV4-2	CASSQDRAASGGAWREQFF	TGTGCCAGCAGCCAAGATCGGGCGGCTAGCGGGGGGGCATGGAGAGAGCAGTTCTTC
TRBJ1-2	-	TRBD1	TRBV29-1	CSVARQGGTNYGYTF	TGCAGCGTTGCTCGACAGGGGGGAACTAACTATGGCTACACCTTC
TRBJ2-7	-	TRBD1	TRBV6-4	CAAITGDPYEQYF	TGTGCCGCCATAACAGGGGATCCCTACGAGCAGTACTTC
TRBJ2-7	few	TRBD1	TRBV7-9	CASSYPGQGSVEQYF	TGTGCCAGCAGCTACCCGGGACAGGGGTCGGTCGAGCAGTACTTC
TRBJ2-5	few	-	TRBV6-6	CASSSAQGQETQYF	TGTGCCAGCAGTTCTGCCCAGGGGCAAGAGACCCAGTACTTC
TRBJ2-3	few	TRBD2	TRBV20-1	CSAGRTSGHSDTQYF	TGCAGTGCTGGGAGGACTAGCGGGCATTCAGATACGCAGTATTTT
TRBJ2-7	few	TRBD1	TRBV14	CASSQDSDRFGQGTSYEQYF	TGTGCCAGCAGCCAAGATTCGGACCGGTTCGGACAGGGGACATCCTACGAGCAGTACTTC
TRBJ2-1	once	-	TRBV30	CAWSKAGTYNEQFF	TGTGCCTGGAGTAAGGCGGGAACGTACAATGAGCAGTTCTTC
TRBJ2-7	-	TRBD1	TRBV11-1	CASSSRDRAIHEQYF	TGTGCCAGCAGCTCTAGGGACAGGGCTATTCACGAGCAGTACTTC
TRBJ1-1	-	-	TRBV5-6	CASETLHRTWDGFF	TGTGCCAGCGAGACTCTACACAGGACATGGGACGGTTTCTTT
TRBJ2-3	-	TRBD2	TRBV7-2	CASSLLERGTSGPDTQYF	TGTGCCAGCAGCTTATTGGAACGGGGGACTAGCGGGCCGGATACGCAGTATTTT
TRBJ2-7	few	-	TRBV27	CASSTDREGYEQYF	TGTGCCAGCAGTACCGACAGGGAGGGCTACGAGCAGTACTTC
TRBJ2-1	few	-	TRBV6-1	CASLIGPRDNEQFF	TGTGCCAGCCTCATAGGGCCAAGAGACAATGAGCAGTTCTTC
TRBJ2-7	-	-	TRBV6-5	CASSRRDEGTQYF	TGTGCCAGCAGTCGCCGGGACGAAGGCACCCAGTACTTC
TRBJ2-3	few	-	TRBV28	CASASLLPRDVWTDTQYF	TGTGCCAGCGCTAGCCTTTTACCGAGGGACGTCTGGACAGATACGCAGTATTTT
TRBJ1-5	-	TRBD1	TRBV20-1	CSARDRGESSNQPQHF	TGCAGTGCCCGGGACAGGGGCGAGTCCTCCAATCAGCCCCAGCATTTT
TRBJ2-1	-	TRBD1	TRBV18	CASSLTGGLGQFF	TGTGCCAGCTCACTTACAGGGGGCCTGGGGCAGTTCTTC
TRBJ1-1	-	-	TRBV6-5	CASSYSVTTEAFF	TGTGCCAGCAGTTACTCTGTAACCACTGAAGCTTTCTTT
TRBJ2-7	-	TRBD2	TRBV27	CASSFAPGLAPRAQYF	TGTGCCAGCAGTTTCGCCCCGGGACTAGCGCCGAGGGCGCAGTACTTC
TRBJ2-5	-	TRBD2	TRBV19	CASSTPGLAKETQYF	TGTGCCAGTAGTACCCCGGGACTAGCGAAAGAGACCCAGTACTTC
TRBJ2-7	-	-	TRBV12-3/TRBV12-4	CASSFGRTGAEQYF	TGTGCCAGCAGTTTCGGGCGAACCGGGGCCGAGCAGTACTTC
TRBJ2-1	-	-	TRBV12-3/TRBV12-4	CASSLVPDRSSYNEQFF	TGTGCCAGCAGTTTAGTTCCCGACAGGTCCTCCTACAATGAGCAGTTCTTC
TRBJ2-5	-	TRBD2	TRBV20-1	CSAREGLAGMEQYF	TGCAGTGCTAGGGAGGGTTTAGCGGGGATGGAGCAGTACTTC
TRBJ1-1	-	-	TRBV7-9	CSSSLEPGAAFF	TGTTCCAGCAGCTTAGAACCAGGGGCAGCTTTCTTT
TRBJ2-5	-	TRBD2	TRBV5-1	CASSSSLAGTRDEQYF	TGCGCCAGCAGCTCCTCACTAGCGGGAACTCGGGATGAGCAGTACTTC
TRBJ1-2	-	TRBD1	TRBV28	CATQGLDGCTF	TGTGCCACACAGGGGTTGGATGGCTGCACCTTC
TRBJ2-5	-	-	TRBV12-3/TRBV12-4	CASRNFGGETQYF	TGTGCCAGCAGGAACTTTGGCGGGGAGACCCAGTACTTC
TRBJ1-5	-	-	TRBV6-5	CAGRPGVGDQPQHF	TGTGCCGGCAGGCCAGGGGTGGGGGATCAGCCCCAGCATTTT
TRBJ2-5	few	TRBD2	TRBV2	CASYDSGRAETQYF	TGTGCCAGCTATGATAGCGGGAGGGCAGAGACCCAGTACTTC
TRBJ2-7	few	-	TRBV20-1	CSARDLTGFEQYF	TGCAGTGCTAGAGATTTAACGGGCTTCGAGCAGTACTTC
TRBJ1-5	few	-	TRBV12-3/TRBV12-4	CASSLPGYSNQPQHF	TGTGCCAGCAGTTTACCGGGGTATAGCAATCAGCCCCAGCATTTT
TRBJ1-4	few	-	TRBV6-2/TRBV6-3	CASNTQYEKLFF	TGTGCCAGCAACACCCAATATGAAAAACTGTTTTTT
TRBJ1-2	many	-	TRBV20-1	CSAREEGSGYTF	TGCAGTGCTAGAGAAGAAGGGTCTGGCTACACCTTC
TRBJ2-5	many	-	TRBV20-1	CSARVSGPETQYF	TGCAGTGCTAGAGTAAGCGGACCGGAGACCCAGTACTTC
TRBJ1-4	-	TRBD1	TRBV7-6	CASAGQGSEKLFF	TGTGCCAGTGCGGGACAGGGGTCTGAAAAACTGTTTTTT
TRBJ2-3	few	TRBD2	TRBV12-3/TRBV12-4	CASSRYLAGDTDTQYF	TGTGCCAGCAGCCGATATCTAGCGGGAGACACAGATACGCAGTATTTT